The 19 T cell receptor beta chains reported below all come from one sample, sequenced in a study of blood T cells in healthy people across ages. Through a sample-barcoded 5' primer and a J-beta primer mix, a second PCR was run for about 7 to 12 cycles. TCRdb reprocessed the 5' RACE reads with MiXCR, giving one entry per CDR3 protein. The sample shows about 620,000 distinct CDR3 sequences, around 52% of them seen only once. Sequenced: blood. The receptors come from an elderly woman in good health.

This clonotype was seen many times. The chain couples TRBV6-5 to TRBJ2-1; 8 bases align to TRBD2. Unmatched junction bases numbered 12, after V lost 10 bases and J lost 7 bases. The germline gives CDR1 MNHEY, CDR2 SVGAGI. The CDR3 length is 14 residues. CDR3 protein: CATTGGLVLNEQFF. CDR3 nucleotide sequence: TGTGCCACCACCGGGGGACTAGTTCTTAATGAGCAGTTCTTC.

A word on this clonotype: Its ends do not fully match the called genes, so a read error is possible. In DNA, the CDR3 is TGCGCCAGCAGCTTCGCTAGCCCTAGCTCCGGGGGGCTGTTTTTT. Translation gives CASSFASPSSGGLFF. The chain couples TRBV5-1 to TRBJ2-2, with D possibly TRBD2 on 6 matching bases. Germline assignment: CDR1 SGHRS and CDR2 YFSETQ. CDR3 length: 15 residues.

Remarks on this clonotype: A single base separates this from a much larger clone, so it may be a read error. V is TRBV7-8 and J is TRBJ2-1; D is undetermined. V was cut by 5 bases and J by 15 bases, with 29 bases left in between. This CDR3 comprises 16 residues. The germline V gene encodes CDR1 SGHVS and CDR2 FQNEAQ. CDR3 loop: CASSPSVGPSRSVAFF. The CDR3 region has the DNA TGTGCCAGCAGCCCATCCGTCGGGCCTAGTCGGTCCGTTGCGTTCTTC. Supplemented by reference TRBV7-8 and TRBJ2-1, the full variable domain reads GAGVSQSPRYKVAKRGQDVALRCDPISGHVSLFWYQQALGQGPEFLTYFQNEAQLDKSGLPSDRFFAERPEGSVSTLKIQRTQQEDSAVYLCASSPSVGPSRSVAFFGPGTRLTVL.

Notes on this clonotype: This sequence may be a read error, since a much larger clone differs from it by one base. The chain couples TRBV3-1 to TRBJ1-2, with D possibly TRBD1 on 6 matching bases. Germline V CDR1 and CDR2: LGHDT, YNNKEL (reference sequence). The CDR3 is 15 amino acids. In DNA form, the CDR3 reads TGTGCCTGCAGCCGGGGGCAGGGCGCTGGGTATGGCTACACCTTC. Amino acid sequence: CACSRGQGAGYGYTF.

Remarks on this clonotype: With a much larger clone just one base away, this may be a read error. The rearrangement links TRBV5-1 to TRBJ2-5; 8 nucleotides match TRBD1. The germline V gene encodes CDR1 SGHRS and CDR2 YFSETQ. The CDR3 is made up of 13 amino acids. The CDR3 region is CANSETGEETQYF. CDR3 nucleotides: TGCGCCAACAGCGAGACAGGGGAAGAGACCCAGTACTTC.

This clonotype was found many times. The chain carries TRBV28 and TRBJ2-1; 12 bases are shared with TRBD2. Germline V gene data show CDR1 as MDHEN and CDR2 as SYDVKM. The CDR3 is 16 residues long. The V segment lost 2 bases and the J segment 7 bases; nucleotides outside the gene matches: 6. CDR3 protein: CASSLGGTSGWNEQFF. The CDR3 nucleotides read TGTGCCAGCAGTTTAGGGGGGACTAGCGGGTGGAATGAGCAGTTCTTC.

Remarks on this clonotype: An end of the junction differs from the germline gene, which may be a read error. CDR3 bases: TGTTCCAGCAGCTTAGTACTAGCGGGAAATGAGCAGTTCTTC. This codes for CSSSLVLAGNEQFF. The gene calls are TRBV7-9 and TRBJ2-1; 10 nucleotides align to TRBD2. The germline V gene encodes CDR1 SEHNR and CDR2 FQNEAQ (reference sequence). The CDR3 covers 14 residues.

In the case of this clonotype: With a much larger clone just one base away, this may be a read error. Here the CDR3 DNA reads TGTGCCGCTCAGACTCCGCTCGAGCCGTACTTC. Amino acids: CAAQTPLEPYF. This sequence joins TRBV2 and TRBJ2-7; D call uncertain. In germline, CDR1 is SNHLY, CDR2 FYNNEI. This CDR3 is 11 amino acids long.

The chain recombines TRBV2 with TRBJ2-3, with TRBD2 matching 12 bases. This CDR3 is 16 amino acids long. Trimming cost V 2 bases and J 5 bases; bases outside gene matches: 5. Germline-derived CDR1 and CDR2 are SNHLY and FYNNEI. Here the CDR3 DNA reads TGTGCCAGCAGTGAAATCCTAGCGGGAGGGATAGATACGCAGTATTTT. This sequence encodes CASSEILAGGIDTQYF.

The chain carries TRBV3-1 and TRBJ1-5, with D perhaps TRBD1 (5 bases). CDR1 is LGHDT and CDR2 is YNNKEL in the germline V gene (reference sequence). The CDR3 extends over 13 amino acids. Trimming took 1 base from V and 6 from J, leaving 7 bases between them. The CDR3 region has the DNA TGTGCCAGCAGCCAAGCTAGGGGTCAGCCCCAGCATTTT. Amino acid sequence: CASSQARGQPQHF.

This clonotype showed up many times. V gene TRBV12-3 or TRBV12-4 combines with J gene TRBJ2-5; 10 bases fit TRBD1. The CDR3 length is 16 residues. V was clipped by 3 bases and J by 5 bases; unmatched bases: 9. The CDR3 protein is CASSFFRDRGRETQYF. Here the CDR3 DNA reads TGTGCCAGCAGTTTTTTCAGGGACAGGGGCCGCGAGACCCAGTACTTC.

The gene calls are TRBV21-1 and TRBJ2-7; the listed D gene, TRBD1, was not tested against the DNA. TRBV21-1 is listed as a pseudogene. The CDR3 length is 15 residues. CDR3 residues: CASRSIAVPGYEQYF. The CDR3 DNA is TGTGCCAGCCGATCGATCGCCGTACCCGGCTACGAGCAGTACTTC.

This clonotype was detected many times. One end of the junction fails to match germline, which may point to a read error. The chain carries TRBV20-1 and TRBJ2-3; TRBD1 is a possible D gene (6 bases). The CDR3 runs to 14 residues. Germline CDR1 is DFQATT and CDR2 is SNEGSKA (reference sequence). CDR3 nucleotide sequence: TGCAGTGCCAGAGGGGGAGCTGGCACAGATACGCAGTATTTT. Translation gives CSARGGAGTDTQYF.

The CDR3 nucleotides are TGTGCCACCAGTGATTATAATCAGCCCCAGCATTTT. This gives the protein CATSDYNQPQHF. This chain links TRBV24-1 with TRBJ1-5; D is ambiguous. This CDR3 has 12 residues. CDR1 is KGHDR, CDR2 SFDVKD, per germline. Trimming cost V 2 bases and J 4 bases, with 2 bases left between them.

This chain connects TRBV9 to TRBJ2-7; 7 bases are shared with TRBD1. This CDR3 spans 14 amino acids. V shed 3 bases and J 0 bases; nucleotides not matched to a gene: 3. CDR1 and CDR2 from the germline V gene are SGDLS and YYNGEE. CDR3 DNA: TGTGCCAGCAGCGGGGGACAGAGCTCCTACGAGCAGTACTTC. It translates to CASSGGQSSYEQYF.

This chain links TRBV7-6 with TRBJ2-5; 8 positions match TRBD2. V lost 1 base, J lost 2 bases, and 6 bases stayed unmatched. Per the germline V gene, CDR1 is SGHVS and CDR2 is FNYEAQ. This CDR3 has 16 residues. In nucleotides, the CDR3 is TGTGCCAGCAGCTTAGGGGGCGGGGGGACTCAAGAGACCCAGTACTTC. Translating gives CASSLGGGGTQETQYF.

J is TRBJ1-4 and V is TRBV7-9; weak D call: TRBD1 (6 bases). Trimming took off 5 bases at V and 5 bases at J, with 15 bases between the two ends. This CDR3 region has 15 residues. CDR1 is SEHNR and CDR2 is FQNEAQ in the germline V gene (reference sequence). The CDR3 sequence: CASSLPTGPNEKLFF. CDR3 nucleotide sequence: TGTGCCAGCAGCCTCCCGACAGGTCCCAATGAAAAACTGTTTTTT.

Many counts were recorded for this clonotype. This chain links TRBV14 with TRBJ2-3, with D unresolved. The germline gives CDR1 SGHDN, CDR2 FVKESK. The CDR3 is 11 residues long. V was cut by 0 bases and J by 9 bases, with 4 bases left in between. CDR3 nucleotides: TGTGCCAGCAGCCAAGAGGGGACGCAGTATTTT. It codes for CASSQEGTQYF.

The V gene is TRBV7-9, the J gene TRBJ1-1; D is unresolved. Germline lookup yields CDR1 SEHNR and CDR2 FQNEAQ (reference sequence). The CDR3 is made up of 12 amino acids. V was clipped by 5 bases and J by 4 bases, with 8 bases between them. The CDR3 region is CASSPGSTEAFF. The CDR3 DNA sequence: TGTGCCAGCAGCCCAGGAAGCACTGAAGCTTTCTTT.